The entry that follows covers one T cell receptor beta chain sequence. The antigen is not known. The sample belongs to a study of cytomegalovirus exposure and HLA in healthy donors. Unmatched junction bases numbered 7, after V lost 4 bases and J lost 8 bases. Germline CDR1 and CDR2: MNHNS and SASEGT. The CDR3 loop spans 13 amino acids. Study-wide points: A later analysis linked a missense DCLRE1C variant to TCR beta V- and J-gene trimming. Donors were assumed by presence/absence analyses to have roughly uniform sequencing depth.

The PCR was carried out with 60 Vbeta primers and 13 Jbeta primers. Sequenced by immunoSEQ multiplex PCR; TCRdb stores in-frame clones only, minus some. The profile covers about 61,000 clones, with roughly 90% appearing a single time and approximately 1.5% taken by the ten largest. The source of this sequence is a man aged 25-40 years in good health and CMV-seropositive. The chain uses TRBV6-1 and TRBJ1-2; 7 bases map to TRBD1. The sample consisted of PBMCs. In nucleotides, the CDR3 is TGTGCCAGCAGTGCGGGACAGTTGGGCGGCTACACCTTC. Amino acids: CASSAGQLGGYTF.